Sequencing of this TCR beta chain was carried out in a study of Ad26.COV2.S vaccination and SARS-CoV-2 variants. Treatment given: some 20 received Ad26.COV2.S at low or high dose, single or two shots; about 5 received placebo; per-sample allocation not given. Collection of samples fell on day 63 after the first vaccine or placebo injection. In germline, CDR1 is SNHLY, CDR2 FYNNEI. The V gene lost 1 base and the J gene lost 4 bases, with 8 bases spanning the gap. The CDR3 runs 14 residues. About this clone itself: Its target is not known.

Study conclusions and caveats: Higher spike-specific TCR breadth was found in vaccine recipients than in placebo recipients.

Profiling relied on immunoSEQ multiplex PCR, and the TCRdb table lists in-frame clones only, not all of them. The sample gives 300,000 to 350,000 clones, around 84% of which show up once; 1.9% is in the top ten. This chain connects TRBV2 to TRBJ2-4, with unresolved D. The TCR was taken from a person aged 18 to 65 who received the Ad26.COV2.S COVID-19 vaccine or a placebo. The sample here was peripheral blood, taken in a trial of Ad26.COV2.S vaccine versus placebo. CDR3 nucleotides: TGTGCCAGCAGTGAAGATAGGCAGAAAAACATTCAGTACTTC. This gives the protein CASSEDRQKNIQYF.